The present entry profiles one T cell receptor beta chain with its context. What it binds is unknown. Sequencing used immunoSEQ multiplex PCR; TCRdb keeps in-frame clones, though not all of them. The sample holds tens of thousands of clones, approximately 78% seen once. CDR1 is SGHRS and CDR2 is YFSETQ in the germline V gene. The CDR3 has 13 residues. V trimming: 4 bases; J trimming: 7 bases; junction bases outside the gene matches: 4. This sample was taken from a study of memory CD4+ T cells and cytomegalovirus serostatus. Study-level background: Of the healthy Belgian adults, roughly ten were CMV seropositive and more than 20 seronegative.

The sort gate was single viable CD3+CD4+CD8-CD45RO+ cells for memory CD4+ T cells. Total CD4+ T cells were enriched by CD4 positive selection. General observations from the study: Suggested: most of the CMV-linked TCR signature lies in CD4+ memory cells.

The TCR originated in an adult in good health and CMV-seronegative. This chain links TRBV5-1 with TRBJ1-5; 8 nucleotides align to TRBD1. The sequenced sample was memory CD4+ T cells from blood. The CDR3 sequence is CASSTGTGQPQHF. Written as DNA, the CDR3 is TGCGCCAGCAGCACCGGGACAGGACAGCCCCAGCATTTT.